The rows below give T cell receptor beta chains drawn from one sample of a study of cytomegalovirus exposure and HLA in healthy donors. TCRdb's copy holds only in-frame clones and misses some; the assay was immunoSEQ multiplex PCR. Its table lists around 60,000 clones. The sequenced sample consisted of PBMCs. These receptors all stem from a woman younger than 35 in good health and CMV-seronegative. Each CDR3 is given with its conserved first and last residue. The order of the fields is J gene, D gene, V gene, CDR3 protein, CDR3 DNA. A D gene is named only where the DNA matches it firmly.

J: TRBJ1-1
D: NA
V: TRBV7-9
CDR3: CASTLGRENTEAFF
DNA: TGTGCCAGCACCCTAGGCCGGGAAAACACTGAAGCTTTCTTT

J: TRBJ2-2
D: NA
V: TRBV18
CDR3: CASSPRDSGELFF
DNA: TGTGCCAGCTCACCACGAGACTCCGGGGAGCTGTTTTTT

J: TRBJ2-1
D: TRBD2
V: TRBV30
CDR3: CAWSGLAGQSGEQFF
DNA: TGTGCCTGGAGTGGCCTAGCGGGGCAGTCGGGTGAGCAGTTCTTC

J: TRBJ1-5
D: NA
V: TRBV2
CDR3: CASSPGGVIGNQPQHF
DNA: TGTGCCAGCAGCCCCGGGGGGGTTATCGGCAATCAGCCCCAGCATTTT

J: TRBJ2-3
D: NA
V: TRBV7-3
CDR3: CASSLVGSTDTQYF
DNA: TGTGCCAGCAGCTTAGTCGGGAGCACAGATACGCAGTATTTT

J: TRBJ2-2
D: NA
V: TRBV4-1
CDR3: CASSLQLNTGELFF
DNA: TGCGCCAGCAGCCTACAGCTGAACACCGGGGAGCTGTTTTTT

J: TRBJ1-2
D: TRBD1
V: TRBV30
CDR3: CAGGGTGGVGYGYTF
DNA: TGTGCCGGGGGAGGGACAGGGGGCGTCGGCTATGGCTACACCTTC

J: TRBJ1-1
D: NA
V: TRBV11-1
CDR3: CASSRNGGNTEAFF
DNA: TGTGCCAGCAGCCGTAACGGAGGGAACACTGAAGCTTTCTTT

J: TRBJ1-1
D: NA
V: TRBV4-1
CDR3: CASSQGEPGGTEAFF
DNA: TGCGCCAGCAGCCAAGGGGAGCCGGGCGGCACTGAAGCTTTCTTT

J: TRBJ2-7
D: TRBD1
V: TRBV13
CDR3: CASSFGGQSYEQYF
DNA: TGTGCCAGCAGCTTTGGGGGACAGAGCTACGAGCAGTACTTC

J: TRBJ2-5
D: TRBD2
V: TRBV4-2
CDR3: CASSPGGEETQYF
DNA: TGTGCCAGCAGCCCGGGGGGTGAAGAGACCCAGTACTTC

J: TRBJ2-7
D: TRBD2
V: TRBV25-1
CDR3: CASSPPVVDGGSGEQYF
DNA: TGTGCCAGCAGTCCCCCGGTGGTCGACGGGGGGTCCGGCGAGCAGTACTTC

J: TRBJ1-1
D: NA
V: TRBV28
CDR3: CASSFSGNTEAFF
DNA: TGTGCCAGCAGTTTTTCAGGGAACACTGAAGCTTTCTTT

J: TRBJ2-7
D: NA
V: TRBV7-6
CDR3: CASSLDPDNPSYEQYF
DNA: TGTGCCAGCAGCTTAGATCCAGACAATCCCTCCTACGAGCAGTACTTC

J: TRBJ2-7
D: NA
V: TRBV19
CDR3: CASSITWQGSSYEQYF
DNA: TGTGCCAGTAGTATAACGTGGCAGGGAAGCTCCTACGAGCAGTACTTC

J: TRBJ2-3
D: TRBD1
V: TRBV7-9
CDR3: CASSGTGFDTQYF
DNA: TGTGCCAGCAGCGGGACAGGGTTTGATACGCAGTATTTT